Listed below are T cell receptor beta chains from one sample, sequenced in a study of blood T cells in healthy people across ages. TCRdb passed the 5' RACE reads through MiXCR, listing each CDR3 protein once. The repertoire holds around 1,000,000 distinct CDR3 sequences, with approximately 25% as singletons. This same sample was also taken into another study, of T cells of mothers and their children.

The specimen was blood. Receptors were obtained from a girl aged 2 to 9 in good health. The CDR3 runs from the conserved cysteine through the conserved F or W. Each record gives: CDR3 protein, CDR3 DNA, J gene, V gene, D gene, clone size. A D gene is named only where the DNA matches it firmly. For some rows the clone size is stated as once, few or many, or as a class when expanded; others skip it.

CSVRGTTVYYNEQFF | TGCAGCGTCAGAGGGACTACAGTTTACTACAATGAGCAGTTCTTC | TRBJ2-1 | TRBV29-1 | TRBD2 | few
CASSQTGVDEKLFF | TGTGCCAGCAGTCAGACAGGGGTGGATGAAAAACTGTTTTTT | TRBJ1-4 | TRBV6-2/TRBV6-3 | TRBD1 | NA
CSASPQGVYGYTF | TGCAGTGCTAGTCCGCAGGGGGTCTATGGCTACACCTTC | TRBJ1-2 | TRBV20-1 | TRBD1 | NA
CASSKDRVSSTYEQYF | TGTGCCAGCAGTAAGGATAGGGTTTCCAGTACCTACGAGCAGTACTTC | TRBJ2-7 | TRBV28 | NA | NA
CSVRLAGRVEQYF | TGCAGCGTGAGACTAGCGGGCCGAGTCGAGCAGTACTTC | TRBJ2-7 | TRBV29-1 | TRBD2 | NA
CASSLAIGHSEQYF | TGTGCCAGCAGCTTAGCTATCGGTCACAGCGAGCAGTACTTC | TRBJ2-7 | TRBV7-9 | NA | few
CASSLDIGEWEKLFF | TGTGCCAGCAGCTTAGATATAGGTGAATGGGAAAAACTGTTTTTT | TRBJ1-4 | TRBV7-2 | NA | NA
CASSFQTYEQYF | TGTGCCAGCAGCTTCCAAACCTACGAGCAGTACTTC | TRBJ2-7 | TRBV28 | NA | few
CSAGTSDRNEQFF | TGCAGTGCTGGGACTAGCGATCGCAATGAGCAGTTCTTC | TRBJ2-1 | TRBV20-1 | TRBD2 | few
CASSELGPRVSPLHF | TGTGCCAGCAGTGAATTGGGGCCACGGGTTTCACCCCTCCACTTT | TRBJ1-6 | TRBV2 | NA | NA
CASSPVGEQETQYF | TGTGCCAGCAGCCCAGTGGGGGAACAAGAGACCCAGTACTTC | TRBJ2-5 | TRBV7-8 | NA | NA
CASSRPRGDYGYTF | TGTGCCAGCAGCCGACCCCGGGGCGACTATGGCTACACCTTC | TRBJ1-2 | TRBV6-5 | NA | NA
CASSFLPVGYGYTF | TGTGCCAGCAGTTTCCTACCGGTGGGCTATGGCTACACCTTC | TRBJ1-2 | TRBV12-3/TRBV12-4 | NA | NA